This T cell receptor (beta chain) was sequenced in a study of T-cell memory formation after mild COVID-19. In the study overall: TCR clusters were mostly donor specific.

TCRdb recomputed calls from the 5' RACE reads with MiXCR, one row per CDR3 protein. Seen here are tens of thousands of distinct CDR3 sequences, 13% observed once, and the top ten hold roughly a quarter. General study points: Second-wave clones reaching peak frequency on day 37 lacked confirmed SARS-CoV-2 specificity.

Note on this clonotype: Its specificity is not known.

The source of this sequence is an adult woman who had mild COVID-19 (a few samples of this study predate the infection). Cell type and time point are not known. Sample: PBMCs or a T cell subset sorted from them (not recorded which).

The CDR3 here is CSARQLGLNEQYF. The CDR3 DNA sequence: TGCAGTGCTAGACAGTTAGGTTTGAACGAGCAGTACTTC. The chain has TRBV20-1 and TRBJ2-7; D is uncertain. Germline lookup yields CDR1 DFQATT and CDR2 SNEGSKA (reference sequence). Trimming removed 2 bases from V and 5 bases from J, with 13 bases in between. The CDR3 spans 13 residues.